The T cell receptor (beta chain) described here comes from a study of T cell responses to AZD1222 COVID-19 vaccine. Points from the study as a whole: Spike-specific TCR depth and breadth grew after two AZD1222 doses. There were vaccine-associated CD4 TCRs across spike, dominant at 160-218 and 743-854.

This table comes from immunoSEQ multiplex PCR, and its TCRdb copy is limited to in-frame clones, with some not included. The sample has 130,000 to 150,000 clones; about 92% are singletons. V was clipped by 0 bases and J by 4 bases, with 7 bases between them. CDR1 is ENHRY, CDR2 SYGVKD, per germline. The CDR3 spans 13 residues. Concerning this clone itself: Its antigen is as yet unknown.

The receptor's source is an adult in good health. The sample consisted of peripheral blood, taken on day 0 of AZD1222 vaccination. The chain recombines TRBV10-3 with TRBJ2-7; TRBD1 is a possible D gene (5 bases). The CDR3 nucleotides are TGTGCCATCAGTGAGTCAGGGGTTTACGAGCAGTACTTC. Its translation is CAISESGVYEQYF.